This paragraph reports one T cell receptor beta chain. Its antigen is still unknown. PCR primers comprised 60 Vbeta and 13 Jbeta primers. Using immunoSEQ multiplex PCR, the repertoire was profiled, and TCRdb retains in-frame clones only, with some absent. The sample lists fewer than 120,000 clones, around 80% occurring once. The V end was cut by 0 bases, the J end by 6 bases, with 15 bases between. Per germline, CDR1 MNHEY and CDR2 SVGAGI. CDR3 length: 16 residues. This record comes from a study of cytomegalovirus exposure and HLA in healthy donors. Study-level results: In a later analysis, at a false discovery rate of 0.05, 16,951 TCR beta sequences were associated with HLA alleles. In all likelihood, a cluster of highly shared sequence variants was a sequencing artifact. In an earlier analysis, in fewer than 700 donors, most V segments appeared productive either ~87% or ~30% of the time. A classifier reportedly called cytomegalovirus status with high sensitivity and specificity.

The rearrangement uses TRBV6-5 and TRBJ2-1; D is undetermined. Sequenced input: PBMCs. The TCR was taken from a man between 25 and 39 years old in good health and CMV-seropositive. Written as DNA, the CDR3 is TGTGCCAGCAGTTACTCAACGAACAGTGGTCGCAATGAGCAGTTCTTC. It specifies CASSYSTNSGRNEQFF.